What follows describes a single TCR beta chain. This sample was included in a study of blood T cell repertoires in COVID-19. The overall study: PBMCs, B-cell-depleted T cells, or T cells provided the cDNA or gDNA that made up the material.

Source study methods: Reference gene primers were amplified, and this amplification served to estimate nucleated cell counts. Sequenced by immunoSEQ multiplex PCR; TCRdb stores in-frame clones only, minus some. That table is the source of V, J and clone size, and D and trimming were worked out from the DNA. The sample consists of 60,000 to 80,000 clones, roughly nine tenths of them appearing once. The CDR3 has 16 amino acids. V gave up 2 bases and J gave up 7 bases, with 17 bases separating them. Germline-derived CDR1 and CDR2 are MNHEY and SMNVEV (reference sequence). Source material: peripheral blood. The genes are TRBV27 and TRBJ1-4, with D perhaps matching TRBD1 (5 bases). The source of this sequence is a woman aged 55-75 years with COVID-19, enrolled during active disease. The CDR3 sequence: CASSLSGPQGGEKLFF. The DNA of the CDR3 is TGTGCCAGCAGTTTAAGTGGCCCCCAGGGTGGTGAAAAACTGTTTTTT.